Shown below are 22 T cell receptor beta chains from a single sample sequenced in a study of blood T cell repertoires in COVID-19. The table came from immunoSEQ multiplex PCR; TCRdb's copy has only in-frame clones and leaves some out. Here the sample spans some 170,000 clones, approximately 83% being singletons. Sequencing was carried out using peripheral blood. The receptors come from a middle-aged woman with COVID-19, enrolled during active disease.

This chain connects TRBV6-6 to TRBJ1-1, with 7 bases fitting TRBD1. V lost 5 bases, J lost 0 bases, and 12 bases stayed unmatched. Germline lookup yields CDR1 MNHNY and CDR2 SVGAGI (reference sequence). The CDR3 length is 17 residues. DNA of the CDR3: TGTGCCAGCAGTCCCCGGGACAGCCCCGCTCTGAACACTGAAGCTTTCTTT. Translated: CASSPRDSPALNTEAFF.

The V call is TRBV4-2, the J call TRBJ2-7, with D tentatively TRBD1 (5 bases). Germline V gene lookup returns CDR1 LGHNA and CDR2 YNFKEQ. The CDR3 spans 15 residues. The V gene lost 0 bases and the J gene lost 5 bases, with 14 bases spanning the gap. CDR3 region: CASSQDGVTANEQYF. The CDR3 DNA reads TGTGCCAGCAGCCAAGATGGTGTGACAGCGAACGAGCAGTACTTC.

The V call is TRBV2, the J call TRBJ1-1; 7 bases align to TRBD1. The CDR3 extends over 14 amino acids. CDR1 SNHLY and CDR2 FYNNEI come from the germline V gene. The V gene end was trimmed by 6 bases and the J gene end by 0 bases; junction bases not matched to a gene: 4. CDR3 sequence: CASRQQGLNTEAFF. In DNA, the CDR3 is TGTGCCAGCAGACAACAGGGGTTGAACACTGAAGCTTTCTTT. Full variable domain (rest looked up from reference TRBV2 and TRBJ1-1): EPEVTQTPSHQVTQMGQEVILRCVPISNHLYFYWYRQILGQKVEFLVSFYNNEISEKSEIFDDQFSVERPDGSNFTLKIRSTKLEDSAMYFCASRQQGLNTEAFFGQGTRLTVV.

This clone was found once. J is TRBJ2-2 and V is TRBV6-6; a possible D gene is TRBD1 (5 bases). From germline, CDR1 is MNHNY and CDR2 SVGAGI (reference sequence). The CDR3 loop spans 14 amino acids. The germline V and J ends were trimmed by 6 bases and 1 base, with 9 bases remaining between them. The CDR3 DNA is TGTGCCAGCAGCCGACAGCGGAACACCGGGGAGCTGTTTTTT. Amino acid sequence: CASSRQRNTGELFF.

This clone appeared a few times. The V gene is TRBV6-1, the J gene TRBJ2-2, with 7 bases fitting TRBD1. This CDR3 has 16 amino acids. CDR1 and CDR2 from the germline V gene are MNHNS and SASEGT. Trimming removed 4 bases from V and 4 bases from J; junction bases left unmatched: 9. The CDR3: CASSVRQGSGTGELFF. The CDR3 DNA reads as TGTGCCAGCAGTGTACGACAGGGCTCGGGCACCGGGGAGCTGTTTTTT.

The chain is built from TRBV5-4 and TRBJ2-7; maybe TRBD2 (6 bases). Germline-derived CDR1 and CDR2 are SGHNT and YYREEE (reference sequence). The V gene lost 4 bases and the J gene lost 4 bases, with 21 bases spanning the gap. The CDR3 has 16 amino acids. The CDR3 loop is CASSPSGGTAVYEQYF. In nucleotides, the CDR3 is TGTGCCAGCAGCCCGAGTGGGGGGACGGCGGTTTACGAGCAGTACTTC.

The V gene is TRBV5-8, the J gene TRBJ2-3, with 8 bases matching TRBD1. The CDR3 loop spans 15 amino acids. After removal of 9 bases from V and 0 bases from J, the junction contained 9 bases not matched to a gene. The germline V gene encodes CDR1 SGHTS and CDR2 YDEGEE. The CDR3 region has the DNA TGTGCCATAACAGGGGGAGACTTTAGCACAGATACGCAGTATTTT. It encodes CAITGGDFSTDTQYF.

The genes are TRBV28 and TRBJ1-3, with D possibly being TRBD1 (5 bases). Germline CDR1 is MDHEN and CDR2 is SYDVKM. The CDR3 loop spans 14 amino acids. V lost 8 bases, J lost 2 bases, and 13 bases lay in between. The CDR3 bases are TGTGCCAGCGCCACAGGAGGGACTGGAAACACCATATATTTT. It encodes CASATGGTGNTIYF.

The chain recombines TRBV2 with TRBJ1-6; 7 bases are a match to TRBD1. CDR1 is SNHLY, CDR2 FYNNEI, per germline. The V and J ends lost 3 bases and 9 bases, in that order; junction bases with no gene match: 5. This CDR3 spans 14 amino acids. CDR3 sequence: CASSERSGGSPLHF. DNA for the CDR3: TGTGCCAGCAGTGAGAGGTCAGGGGGTTCACCCCTCCACTTT.

The chain recombines TRBV11-2 with TRBJ1-5; 8 bases are a match to TRBD1. CDR3 length: 15 amino acids. Germline V gene data show CDR1 as SGHAT and CDR2 as FQNNGV. V was pared by 5 bases and J by 3 bases, with 6 bases of the junction left unmatched. CDR3 sequence: CASSPDRGVNQPQHF. The DNA for the CDR3 is TGTGCCAGCAGCCCAGACAGGGGTGTCAATCAGCCCCAGCATTTT.

This chain uses TRBV27 with TRBJ2-7; a weak D match, TRBD1 (6 bases). V was cut by 0 bases and J by 1 base, with 16 bases left in between. The CDR3 length is 17 residues. Germline CDR1 is MNHEY and CDR2 is SMNVEV (reference sequence). The CDR3 is CASSLSGAGLFSYEQYF. DNA of the CDR3: TGTGCCAGCAGTTTATCGGGGGCAGGGCTATTTTCCTACGAGCAGTACTTC.

A word on this clone: The CDR3 does not close with the conserved phenylalanine or tryptophan, likely indicating a read error. The DNA is omitted, as the CDR3 cannot be located on it reliably, and the CDR3 follows TCRdb's listing. This chain links TRBV10-1 with TRBJ2-7; TRBD2 reflects the table's D call only, with no check against the DNA. The CDR3 is 15 residues long, ends included. Germline-derived CDR1 and CDR2 are WNHNN and SYGVQD (reference sequence). The chain's CDR3 is CASTESWGLAGGGSL.

The count of this clone is one. The chain joins TRBV7-9 to TRBJ2-2, with 8 bases fitting TRBD1. The length of the CDR3 is 16 residues. Germline assignment: CDR1 SEHNR and CDR2 FQNEAQ (reference sequence). V trimming: 2 bases; J trimming: 4 bases; junction bases outside the gene matches: 6. Here the CDR3 reads CASSLLDRGGTGELFF. The CDR3 DNA sequence: TGTGCCAGCAGCTTACTCGACAGGGGAGGCACCGGGGAGCTGTTTTTT.

The J gene is TRBJ2-1, the V gene TRBV6-5; 7 nucleotides line up with TRBD1. CDR1 is MNHEY, CDR2 SVGAGI, per germline. This CDR3 region has 14 residues. The junction had 10 bases not matched to a gene; V was cut back by 8 bases and J by 6 bases. CDR3 DNA: TGTGCCAGCTCGGTAGGGGGCATTGGCAATGAGCAGTTCTTC. It specifies CASSVGGIGNEQFF.

The chain combines TRBV5-1 with TRBJ2-2; D is uncertain. The V end lost 3 bases, the J end lost 5 bases, and 2 bases lay between the germline ends. Per germline, CDR1 SGHRS and CDR2 YFSETQ. This CDR3 has 11 residues. In DNA form, the CDR3 reads TGCGCCAGCAGCTCGACCGGGGAGCTGTTTTTT. Protein sequence: CASSSTGELFF.

CDR3 nucleotide sequence: TGTGCCAGTTGTGGTCCGGACAGTCCCGGGACAGGGGGCGCGGGGGCCAACGTCCTGACTTTC. Its protein is CASCGPDSPGTGGAGANVLTF. The V call is TRBV19, the J call TRBJ2-6; 12 bases fit TRBD1. CDR3 length: 21 amino acids. With V trimmed by 8 bases and J by 4 bases, 21 bases remained unmatched. CDR1 is LNHDA and CDR2 is SQIVND in the germline V gene (reference sequence).

V and J are TRBV5-4 and TRBJ1-1; possibly TRBD1 for D (5 bases). CDR3 length equals 15 residues. The ends were cut back, 4 bases at V and 4 bases at J, with 17 bases in the middle. Germline V gene lookup returns CDR1 SGHNT and CDR2 YYREEE (reference sequence). This CDR3 is CASSKSGGVGTEAFF. In DNA, the CDR3 is TGTGCCAGCAGCAAGTCGGGGGGGGTCGGCACTGAAGCTTTCTTT.

The CDR3 DNA reads TGTGCCAGCAGCAGGGGGACGTACACTGAAGCTTTCTTT. Translation gives CASSRGTYTEAFF. The chain recombines TRBV6-5 with TRBJ1-1, with 7 bases that match TRBD1. The CDR3 extends over 13 amino acids. Trimming took 6 bases from V and 3 from J; bases not matched to a gene: 4. The germline gives CDR1 MNHEY, CDR2 SVGAGI.

The CDR3, as DNA: TGTGCCAGCTCACCGACAGGGATCGATGAAGCTTTCTTT. Translation gives CASSPTGIDEAFF. The rearrangement joins TRBV18 to TRBJ1-1, with 7 bases aligning to TRBD1. Trimming removed 3 bases from V and 7 bases from J; junction bases left unmatched: 5. This CDR3 comprises 13 residues. Germline V CDR1 and CDR2: KGHSH, LQKENI.

The chain recombines TRBV3-1 (or the pseudogene TRBV3-2) with TRBJ1-2; tentative D call: TRBD1 (6 bases). The CDR3 has 12 amino acids. V was clipped by 11 bases and J by 6 bases, with 16 bases between them. Germline assignment: CDR1 LGHDT and CDR2 YNNKEL (reference sequence). CDR3 protein: CAAQRGGHGYTF. In DNA form, the CDR3 reads TGTGCCGCCCAAAGGGGGGGACATGGCTACACCTTC.

The DNA of the CDR3 is TGTGCCAGCAGCATAACAGGGACCCCCCAGGAGACCCAGTACTTC. Protein sequence: CASSITGTPQETQYF. The chain links TRBV5-5 to TRBJ2-5; maybe TRBD1 (6 bases). The CDR3 extends over 15 amino acids. V was trimmed by 4 bases and J by 5 bases, leaving 18 bases between them. Per germline, CDR1 SGHKS and CDR2 YYEKEE (reference sequence).

V usage is TRBV9 and J usage is TRBJ2-7; 9 bases line up with TRBD1. Germline CDR1 reads SGDLS; CDR2 reads YYNGEE. The V segment lost 0 bases and the J segment 3 bases; nucleotides outside the gene matches: 7. The CDR3 has 16 amino acids. Written as DNA, the CDR3 is TGTGCCAGCAGCGTAGCCGCGGGACAGGGACTCTACGAGCAGTACTTC. Translated, it gives CASSVAAGQGLYEQYF.